The subject of this entry is one T cell receptor beta chain. The sample originates from a study of blood T cell repertoires in COVID-19. Study in general: Samples representing acute and convalescent COVID-19 were sourced from the United States, Italy and Spain. T cells, B-cell-depleted T cells, or PBMCs supplied cDNA or gDNA.

As originally analysed: Scientists estimated how many nucleated cells there were by amplifying reference gene primers. The data were produced by immunoSEQ multiplex PCR, yet TCRdb's version contains in-frame clones alone and is incomplete. V and J calls and clone size come straight from that table; D and trimming were deduced from the DNA. The sample shows 200,000 to 250,000 clones, approximately 90% of them seen only once. Sequencing used peripheral blood. The clonotype was recovered from a woman aged 18 to 35 who had recovered from COVID-19.

In DNA, the CDR3 is TGTGCCTGGAGTAATTTCCCCGCCTACCTAGCGGGGGAATACAATGAGCAGTTCTTC. Translated: CAWSNFPAYLAGEYNEQFF. The chain carries TRBV30 and TRBJ2-1, with 10 bases lining up with TRBD2. J was trimmed by 4 bases and V by 2 bases; bases with no gene match: 17. The CDR3 is 19 residues long. The germline V gene encodes CDR1 GTSNPN and CDR2 SVGIG (reference sequence).